This entry describes one T cell receptor beta chain. Source study methods: The assay estimated nucleated cells by amplifying reference gene primers. Assay: immunoSEQ multiplex PCR; the TCRdb copy retains only in-frame clones and omits some. That table is the source of V, J and clone size, and D and trimming were worked out from the DNA. This sample carries some 200,000 clones, roughly nine tenths of them seen once, and the ten largest clones take roughly 3.2%. V was pared by 3 bases and J by 0 bases, with 15 bases between. Germline V gene sequence: CDR1 SEHNR, CDR2 FQNEAQ (reference sequence). This CDR3 spans 16 amino acids. Those enrolled, adults aged 18 to 89 years, came from under 25 US areas. The data originate from a study of blood T cell repertoires in COVID-19. At the level of the study: The analysed material was cDNA or gDNA that came from T cells, B-cell-depleted T cells, or PBMCs.

The source material was PBMCs or T cells enriched from blood (not recorded which). The chain uses TRBV7-9 and TRBJ2-7; tentatively, D is TRBD1 (6 bases). The receptor was derived from a woman aged 50 to 60 in a cohort exposed to, infected with or recovered from COVID-19 (not recorded which). The chain's CDR3 is CASSLARGSGSYEQYF. CDR3 DNA: TGTGCCAGCAGCTTGGCCAGGGGATCAGGCTCCTACGAGCAGTACTTC. The variable domain in full, completed from reference TRBV7-9 and TRBJ2-7, reads DTGVSQNPRHKITKRGQNVTFRCDPISEHNRLYWYRQTLGQGPEFLTYFQNEAQLEKSRLLSDRFSAERPKGSFSTLEIQRTEQGDSAMYLCASSLARGSGSYEQYFGPGTRLTVT.